This TCR beta chain stems from a study of T cell responses to AZD1222 COVID-19 vaccine (dated by TCRdb to about 2021). Turning to the overall study: AZD1222 recipients given second doses at about 4 weeks or at about 12 weeks were pooled, since spike-specific TCR depth and breadth were not found to differ between the two schedules. A total of approximately 230 trial participants underwent TCR sequencing, of whom nearly 210 received two doses of AZD1222 and about 26 received two doses of the MenACWY control vaccine. Trial participants were enrolled by age into subgroups of 18-55, 56-69 and 70-plus years, and about 150, 27 and 61 TCR-sequenced participants, respectively, were included in these subgroups. Broader findings and caveats from the paper: Only a handful of AZD1222 recipients were SARS-CoV-2 seropositive at baseline, limiting conclusions about previously exposed vaccinees. After two AZD1222 doses, both the breadth and the depth of spike-specific TCRs were significantly higher than at day 0 and than in MenACWY recipients. Most participants were white British and females outnumbered males, and the authors suggested that clonal diversity may have been underestimated. Reportedly, close to half of the unique spike-specific TCRs recognized epitopes lying outside the regions that are mutated in the B.1.351 and B.1.1.7 variants. The 56-69-year group was small, and its depth increase did not reach significance, likely because of low power. Because no day 14 peak-response samples were available, the repertoires could be characterized only after the peak T cell response. The whole spike protein was spanned by vaccine-associated CD4 TCRs, and dominant responses were seen in regions 160-218 and 743-854.

The CDR3 regions of human TCRbeta chains were analyzed by immunosequencing. The study's own analysis went as follows. TCRs in the repertoires were compared against a reference library of SARS-CoV-2-specific TCRs that had been generated with the MIRA antigen-specificity platform. Breadth was defined as the fraction of unique TCRs that were SARS-CoV-2-associated. Depth was defined as the fraction of total T cells that were SARS-CoV-2-associated. Using the MIRA data, each spike-specific TCR was mapped to the spike region that the TCR reacts to and placed in a CD4 or CD8 class. Log10-transformed breadth and depth values were compared by one-way ANOVA with Sidak's multiple comparisons tests. TCRdb holds this immuneACCESS table with in-frame rearrangements only. Some clones are missing; in checked studies, unresolved V genes explain under half, and the rest has no known cause. V, J and clone size are taken as reported in that table, and D and trimming were inferred from the DNA itself. The sample table records over 120,000 clones; 80% to 90% of these occur just once. 1.5% to 2% of the sample is held by the ten biggest clonotypes.

The intended sense of this specimen's time point label: baseline before first vaccination. Vaccinee samples were obtained from the UK trials COV001 and COV002, which included a single-blind randomized controlled phase 2/3 trial of AZD1222 (ChAdOx1 nCoV-19) in healthy adults. Trial participant PBMC samples were collected at day 0 and day 28 after the second dose for TCRbeta chain sequencing. This clone came up a few times. Its antigen remains unidentified. Within one base of it there is no much larger clone, and no base qualities were kept. The trim is 5 bases for V and 2 bases for J, with a gap of 19 bases between the germline ends. CDR1 and CDR2, per the germline V gene (reference sequence), are SEHNR and FQNEAQ. The CDR3, from cysteine to phenylalanine, totals 16 residues. Only the CDR3 DNA stays, 48 bases, in frame from base 1.

The rearranged chain carries TRBV7-9 and TRBJ2-7, with TRBD1 perhaps the D gene, on 6 matching bases. Sequences were derived from peripheral blood, sampled on day 0 of AZD1222 vaccination. The clonotype comes from an adult in good health. The sequence in DNA is TGTGCCAGCAGCAATCGCCCTAAGGACAGAACCTACGAGCAGTACTTC. It encodes CASSNRPKDRTYEQYF.